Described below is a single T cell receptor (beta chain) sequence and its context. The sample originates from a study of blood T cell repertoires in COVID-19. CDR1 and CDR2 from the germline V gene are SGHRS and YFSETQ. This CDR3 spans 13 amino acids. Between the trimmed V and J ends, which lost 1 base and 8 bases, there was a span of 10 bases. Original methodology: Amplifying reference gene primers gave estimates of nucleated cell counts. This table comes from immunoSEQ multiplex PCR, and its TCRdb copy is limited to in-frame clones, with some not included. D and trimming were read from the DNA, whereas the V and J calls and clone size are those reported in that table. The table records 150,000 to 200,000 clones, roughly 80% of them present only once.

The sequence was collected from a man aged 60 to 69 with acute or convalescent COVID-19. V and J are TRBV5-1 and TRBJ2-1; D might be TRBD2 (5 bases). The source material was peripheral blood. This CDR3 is CASSLSSGDEQFF. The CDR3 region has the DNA TGCGCCAGCAGCTTGTCTTCCGGGGATGAGCAGTTCTTC. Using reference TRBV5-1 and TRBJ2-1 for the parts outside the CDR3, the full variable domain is KAGVTQTPRYLIKTRGQQVTLSCSPISGHRSVSWYQQTPGQGLQFLFEYFSETQRNKGNFPGRFSGRQFSNSRSEMNVSTLELGDSALYLCASSLSSGDEQFFGPGTRLTVL.